Given below is one TCR beta chain in context. Antigen specificity is unknown. The data belong to a study of T-cell memory formation after mild COVID-19. As for the study in general: Across donors, TCR clusters were largely donor specific.

Study findings and constraints: Contracting CD4+ clones lay largely in CM and EM, with CD8+ ones residing in EMRA.

Germline lookup yields CDR1 GTSNPN and CDR2 SVGIG (reference sequence). This CDR3 is 14 amino acids long. J lost 7 bases, V lost 2 bases, and 6 bases had no gene match. The authors produced TCR alpha and TCR beta cDNA libraries with sample barcodes and UMIs by 5'RACE using constant-segment primers. TCRdb processed the 5' RACE reads anew with MiXCR; each CDR3 protein has one entry. The sample carries more than 100,000 distinct CDR3 sequences, over 15% recorded once. Sequenced sample: PBMCs or a T cell subset sorted from them (not recorded which). The TCR sequence derives from a man younger than 35 who had mild COVID-19 (a few samples of this study predate the infection). Cell type and time point are not known. The J gene is TRBJ1-5, the V gene TRBV30; TRBD1 agrees at 9 bases. The CDR3 DNA sequence: TGTGCCTGGAGTACGGGACAGGGCAGCCAGCCCCAGCATTTT. It specifies CAWSTGQGSQPQHF.